This TCR beta chain was recorded in a study of cytomegalovirus exposure and HLA in healthy donors. PCR involved 60 Vbeta and 13 Jbeta primers. Profiled with immunoSEQ multiplex PCR; TCRdb holds only in-frame clones, not every one. The table lists approximately 240,000 clones, 82% of them singletons. V lost 0 bases and J lost 10, with 15 bases in between. This CDR3 has 13 residues. CDR1 GTSNPN and CDR2 SVGIG come from the germline V gene (reference sequence). This rearrangement joins TRBV30 to TRBJ1-1, with D perhaps TRBD1 (6 bases). The specimen sequenced was PBMCs. The origin of this receptor is a woman aged 40 to 55 in good health and CMV-seropositive. CDR3 nucleotides: TGTGCCTGGAGTGTAATAGGGAGAGGGGGAGCTTTCTTT. This encodes CAWSVIGRGGAFF.